This T cell receptor beta chain originates from a study of T-cell memory formation after mild COVID-19. The wider study: Among the donors, TCR clusters were largely specific to each donor. General observations from the study: The authors did not confirm SARS-CoV-2 specificity of second-wave clones peaking day 37. The CD4+ clones that contracted clustered mainly within CM and EM, and the CD8+ clones concentrated in EMRA.

The CDR3 is made up of 14 amino acids. Per the germline V gene, CDR1 is SGHTA and CDR2 is FQGNSA. J lost 5 bases, V lost 2 bases, and 4 bases had no gene match. A remark on this clonotype: Its antigen is not known.

The authors produced TCR alpha and TCR beta cDNA libraries with sample barcodes and UMIs by 5'RACE using constant-segment primers. MiXCR, applied by TCRdb to the 5' RACE reads, yields one record per CDR3 protein. The table lists fewer than 500,000 distinct CDR3 sequences, approximately 25% of them singletons. The rearrangement uses TRBV7-2 and TRBJ2-5; 8 positions match TRBD2. This TCR came from an adult woman who had mild COVID-19 (a few samples of this study predate the infection). Cell type and time point are not known. The material sequenced was PBMCs or a T cell subset sorted from them (not recorded which). CDR3 bases: TGTGCCAGCAGCTTACAGCGGGGGCGTGAGACCCAGTACTTC. Residues: CASSLQRGRETQYF.